A selection of T cell receptor beta chains follows, all from one sample in a study of post-analysis software for immune sequencing data. TCRdb itself ran the PCR reads through MiXCR, one entry per CDR3 protein. The top ten hold 9.5% to 13% of the sample, which has about half a million distinct CDR3 sequences, roughly 45% seen once. The source material was blood. The receptors shown here come from a girl aged 10 to 17 with multiple sclerosis. Each CDR3 is given with its conserved first and last residue. D genes are given only for firm matches. Some rows mark clone size as missing; the rest say once, few, many or name a class of expanded clone.

j_call v_call clone_size d_call cdr3_aa cdr3_nt
TRBJ2-3 TRBV28 NA TRBD2 CASRPPGLAGVRTQYF TGTGCCAGCAGACCACCGGGACTAGCGGGAGTGAGGACGCAGTATTTT
TRBJ1-2 TRBV4-1 NA TRBD1 CASSQDGGQGRDGYTF TGCGCCAGCAGCCAAGATGGGGGACAGGGGCGGGATGGCTACACCTTC
TRBJ2-7 TRBV11-2 few NA CATTEEDSGSYEQYF TGTGCCACCACAGAGGAGGACTCTGGCTCCTACGAGCAGTACTTC
TRBJ1-1 TRBV5-1 few NA CASSLSTARNTEAFF TGCGCCAGCAGCTTGAGTACGGCTCGGAACACTGAAGCTTTCTTT
TRBJ1-2 TRBV29-1 NA NA CSVQGSRGYTF TGCAGCGTTCAAGGTTCTCGGGGCTACACCTTC
TRBJ1-4 TRBV20-1 NA NA CSANKVEFNEKLFF TGCAGTGCTAATAAGGTGGAGTTTAATGAAAAACTGTTTTTT
TRBJ1-2 TRBV29-1 NA NA CSVESGADYGYTF TGCAGCGTTGAGTCAGGGGCCGACTATGGCTACACCTTC
TRBJ2-3 TRBV7-2 NA NA CASSSDWSTDTQYF TGTGCCAGCAGCTCCGACTGGAGCACAGATACGCAGTATTTT
TRBJ1-5 TRBV20-1 NA NA CSAAGNSNQPQHF TGCAGTGCCGCAGGAAATAGCAATCAGCCCCAGCATTTT
TRBJ2-3 TRBV10-3 NA NA CATGQPPDTQYF TGTGCCACCGGACAGCCCCCAGATACGCAGTATTTT
TRBJ2-7 TRBV7-2 NA NA CASSFMRSDRYEQYF TGTGCCAGCAGCTTTATGCGATCCGACCGCTACGAGCAGTACTTC
TRBJ1-5 TRBV20-1 NA NA CSARDTGSLPQHF TGCAGTGCTAGAGATACCGGTAGTCTGCCCCAGCATTTT
TRBJ1-2 TRBV10-3 NA TRBD1 CAISESRPGQGASYGYTF TGTGCCATCAGTGAGTCGAGACCGGGACAGGGAGCATCGTATGGCTACACCTTC
TRBJ2-1 TRBV20-1 few TRBD2 CSARDPGLAGVNNEQFF TGCAGTGCTAGAGACCCGGGACTAGCGGGAGTTAACAATGAGCAGTTCTTC
TRBJ2-3 TRBV9 few TRBD2 CASSGTSESDTQYF TGTGCCAGCAGCGGAACTAGCGAGAGCGATACGCAGTATTTT
TRBJ2-1 TRBV7-2 NA TRBD2 CASSKGLAASYNEQFF TGTGCCAGCAGCAAGGGACTAGCGGCTTCCTACAATGAGCAGTTCTTC
TRBJ1-2 TRBV6-5 NA NA CASRMGGSGCTF TGTGCCAGCAGGATGGGGGGAAGTGGCTGCACCTTC
TRBJ2-2 TRBV4-1 NA NA CASSQGSGTGELFF TGCGCCAGCAGCCAAGGGAGCGGGACCGGGGAGCTGTTTTTT
TRBJ2-1 TRBV5-1 once TRBD2 CASRGLAGDDEQFF TGCGCCAGCCGGGGACTAGCGGGAGACGATGAGCAGTTCTTC
TRBJ2-7 TRBV5-1 NA NA CASSLAPTVSYEQYF TGCGCCAGCAGCTTGGCCCCGACAGTGTCCTACGAGCAGTACTTC
TRBJ2-3 TRBV4-3 NA TRBD2 CASSQDLRTGGKDTQYF TGCGCCAGCAGCCAAGATCTGAGGACGGGAGGAAAAGATACGCAGTATTTT
TRBJ2-1 TRBV9 NA NA CASSPRPTEDDEQFF TGTGCCAGCAGCCCCCGTCCTACGGAGGACGATGAGCAGTTCTTC
TRBJ2-7 TRBV5-1 NA NA CASSLRDTWTSGYSSYEQYF TGCGCCAGCAGCTTAAGGGACACCTGGACGAGCGGTTACAGCTCCTACGAGCAGTACTTC
TRBJ2-5 TRBV27 few TRBD2 CASSPSLAEPRETQYF TGTGCCAGCAGTCCCAGCCTAGCGGAGCCCAGAGAGACCCAGTACTTC
TRBJ1-5 TRBV18 NA NA CASSPGRNQPQHF TGTGCCAGCTCACCCGGACGGAATCAGCCCCAGCATTTT
TRBJ2-5 TRBV20-1 NA NA CSAHTGRELGETQYF TGCAGTGCTCACACAGGACGGGAGCTTGGAGAGACCCAGTACTTC
TRBJ2-1 TRBV20-1 few TRBD2 CSATDPSGTAYNEQFF TGCAGTGCTACCGATCCTAGCGGGACTGCCTACAATGAGCAGTTCTTC
TRBJ2-1 TRBV4-1 once TRBD1 CASSQEGTDSYNEQFF TGCGCCAGCAGCCAAGAAGGGACAGATTCCTACAATGAGCAGTTCTTC
TRBJ2-1 TRBV24-1 NA TRBD2 CATSDWTSGDNEQFF TGTGCCACCAGTGATTGGACTAGCGGGGACAATGAGCAGTTCTTC
TRBJ2-3 TRBV7-3 NA TRBD2 CASSPGGRATDTQYF TGTGCCAGCAGCCCCGGGGGGAGGGCAACAGATACGCAGTATTTT
TRBJ2-7 TRBV27 NA TRBD1 CASAHRGGIYEQYF TGTGCCAGCGCTCACAGGGGTGGGATCTACGAGCAGTACTTC
TRBJ1-4 TRBV20-1 few TRBD1 CSASWTGGREKLFF TGCAGTGCTAGTTGGACAGGGGGAAGAGAAAAACTGTTTTTT
TRBJ2-1 TRBV15 NA TRBD1 CVTSRRGGQGLEQFF TGTGTCACCAGTAGACGAGGGGGACAGGGCCTTGAGCAGTTCTTC
TRBJ2-3 TRBV24-1 NA NA CATGSFSTDTQYF TGTGCCACCGGGTCCTTTAGCACAGATACGCAGTATTTT
TRBJ2-1 TRBV6-5 NA TRBD2 CASRGLAGGSYNEQFF TGTGCCAGCAGAGGACTAGCGGGGGGATCCTACAATGAGCAGTTCTTC
TRBJ1-2 TRBV5-1 NA NA CASSLTAENYGYTF TGCGCCAGCAGCTTAACGGCTGAGAACTATGGCTACACCTTC
TRBJ1-2 TRBV21-1 NA NA CASSTPGLSPYGYTF TGTGCCAGCAGTACGCCGGGACTCAGCCCCTATGGCTACACCTTC
TRBJ1-1 TRBV5-1 NA NA CASSLDLSLQGGPEAFF TGCGCCAGCAGCTTGGACCTTTCTCTCCAGGGCGGCCCTGAAGCTTTCTTT
TRBJ2-5 TRBV5-6 NA TRBD2 CASRGAGVNEGETQYF TGTGCCAGCAGGGGAGCGGGAGTAAATGAGGGAGAGACCCAGTACTTC
TRBJ2-7 TRBV4-3 few TRBD2 CASSQVAGVHEQYF TGCGCCAGCAGCCAAGTAGCGGGAGTCCACGAGCAGTACTTC
TRBJ2-1 TRBV15 NA TRBD2 CATSRALAGDYNEQFF TGTGCCACCAGCAGAGCACTAGCGGGAGACTACAATGAGCAGTTCTTC
TRBJ2-1 TRBV5-1 NA NA CASSLFPLLGLSQHNEQFF TGCGCCAGCAGCTTGTTCCCCCTACTAGGACTGTCCCAACACAATGAGCAGTTCTTC
TRBJ2-1 TRBV20-1 NA TRBD2 CSARDRAGPYNEQFF TGCAGTGCTAGAGATCGAGCGGGACCTTACAATGAGCAGTTCTTC
TRBJ2-7 TRBV20-1 few TRBD2 CSARETGGLAGFHEQYF TGCAGTGCTAGAGAAACAGGGGGACTAGCGGGATTCCACGAGCAGTACTTC
TRBJ1-4 TRBV18 NA TRBD1 CASSPNDRDEKLFF TGTGCCAGCTCACCAAACGACAGGGATGAAAAACTGTTTTTT
TRBJ1-2 TRBV4-1 NA NA CASSQEADYGYTF TGCGCCAGCAGCCAAGAGGCGGACTATGGCTACACCTTC
TRBJ2-7 TRBV20-1 few NA CSARVGAYEQYF TGCAGTGCTAGAGTAGGGGCCTACGAGCAGTACTTC
TRBJ2-7 TRBV20-1 NA TRBD2 CSASSGREVSYEQYF TGCAGTGCTAGTAGTGGGCGGGAGGTCTCCTACGAGCAGTACTTC
TRBJ2-1 TRBV12-3/TRBV12-4 few TRBD2 CASLKGGTRYNEQFF TGTGCCAGTCTCAAAGGCGGGACTAGATATAATGAGCAGTTCTTC
TRBJ2-3 TRBV14 NA NA CASSQDSTQYF TGTGCCAGCAGCCAAGATTCTACGCAGTATTTT
TRBJ2-1 TRBV6-1 few NA CASSRGGDGSGLYNEQFF TGTGCCAGCAGCAGGGGGGGGGATGGTAGCGGGCTGTACAATGAGCAGTTCTTC
TRBJ2-1 TRBV18 few NA CASSPVVLPQNEQFF TGTGCCAGCTCACCAGTCGTTCTCCCCCAGAATGAGCAGTTCTTC
TRBJ2-1 TRBV27 NA NA CASAAGTTYNEQFF TGTGCCAGCGCGGCGGGTACAACCTACAATGAGCAGTTCTTC
TRBJ2-3 TRBV7-6 NA NA CASSLEAITGTQYF TGTGCCAGCAGCTTAGAAGCTATCACAGGTACGCAGTATTTT
TRBJ2-7 TRBV4-1 few TRBD1 CASSQAPRGPYEQYF TGCGCCAGCAGCCAAGCCCCCAGGGGGCCCTACGAGCAGTACTTC